These 23 T cell receptor beta chains came from one sample sequenced in a study of shared clonotypes between healthy human individuals. Assay: immunoSEQ multiplex PCR; the TCRdb copy retains only in-frame clones and omits some. The sample has hundreds of thousands of clones, roughly 92% seen once. Naive CD8 populations comprised CD45RO-negative cells positively selected for CCR7, excluding terminally differentiated effector memory CD45RA+ cells. The sample was naive CD8+ T cells sorted from blood. Receptor source: a man aged 30 to 39 in good health.

As to this clone: The junction does not match germline at one end; this may be a read error. This sequence joins TRBV4-2 and TRBJ2-1; TRBD2 might be the D (5 bases). Germline V gene data show CDR1 as LGHNA and CDR2 as YNFKEQ. The CDR3 length is 17 residues. The CDR3 sequence: CASSKEIIGEVMDEQFF. In DNA, the CDR3 is TGTGCCAGCAGCAAAGAGATTATCGGGGAAGTTATGGATGAGCAGTTCTTC.

To note about this clone: With a much larger clone just one base away, this may be a read error. This specimen includes other DNA sequences encoding the same CDR3. The chain has TRBV20-1 and TRBJ2-7, with no clear D. The CDR3 runs 11 residues. V was shortened by 0 bases and J by 3 bases, with 3 bases between the two germline ends. CDR1 and CDR2 from the germline V gene are DFQATT and SNEGSKA (reference sequence). The DNA for the CDR3 is TGCAGTGCTAGAGAAGGCTACGAGCAGTACTTC. Encoded protein: CSAREGYEQYF.

The chain recombines TRBV5-6 with TRBJ2-1; D call uncertain. V was clipped by 1 base and J by 6 bases, with 11 bases between them. The CDR3 is made up of 14 amino acids. The V gene's germline CDR1 is SGHDT and CDR2 YYEEEE. CDR3 loop: CASSLTQVRNEQFF. DNA of the CDR3: TGTGCCAGCAGCTTGACCCAGGTCCGCAATGAGCAGTTCTTC.

CDR3 DNA sequence: TGTGCCAGCAGCTTGGGACTTGGGGCCAACGTCCTGACTTTC. It encodes CASSLGLGANVLTF. The V call is TRBV11-2, the J call TRBJ2-6; maybe TRBD2 (6 bases). V lost 3 bases and J 3 bases, leaving 6 bases between the germline ends. The germline CDR1 and CDR2 sequences are SGHAT and FQNNGV. This CDR3 region has 14 residues.

The genes are TRBV9 and TRBJ2-3; D is ambiguous. Germline CDR1 and CDR2: SGDLS and YYNGEE. The germline V and J ends were trimmed by 4 bases and 2 bases, with 11 bases remaining between them. CDR3 length: 14 residues. The CDR3 DNA is TGTGCCAGCAGCTTGCGAGGATACACAGATACGCAGTATTTT. It yields the protein CASSLRGYTDTQYF.

The V call is TRBV6-1, the J call TRBJ2-7; the D gene is possibly TRBD1 (5 bases). V dropped 2 bases and J dropped 2 bases, with 19 bases sitting between them. In germline, CDR1 is MNHNS, CDR2 SASEGT. The CDR3 extends over 17 amino acids. The CDR3 region is CASSEHFNRGAAYEQYF. In DNA form, the CDR3 reads TGTGCCAGCAGTGAACATTTCAATAGGGGCGCCGCCTACGAGCAGTACTTC.

The chain uses TRBV10-3 and TRBJ2-7; D gene ambiguous. V lost 0 bases and J 2 bases, leaving 14 bases between the germline ends. This CDR3 has 16 amino acids. Per germline, CDR1 ENHRY and CDR2 SYGVKD. The CDR3 DNA follows: TGTGCCATCAGTGAGTCGCGTTCTAGGATAACCTACGAGCAGTACTTC. This gives the protein CAISESRSRITYEQYF.

This clone has only one observation. This chain links TRBV28 with TRBJ1-5; D is uncertain. Trimming left V 6 bases short and J 6 bases short, with 24 bases between. In germline, CDR1 is MDHEN, CDR2 SYDVKM. CDR3 size: 17 residues. In nucleotides, the CDR3 is TGTGCCAGCAGCTCCCCGACCCGGACCCCGTCCGGTCAGCCCCAGCATTTT. Translation: CASSSPTRTPSGQPQHF.

The rearrangement uses TRBV21-1 and TRBJ2-3; the D call in the table, TRBD2, was not verified against the DNA. TRBV21-1 is a known pseudogene. CDR3 length equals 15 residues. This CDR3 reads CASSKAEISTDTQYF. CDR3 nucleotide sequence: TGTGCCAGCAGCAAAGCGGAGATTAGCACAGATACGCAGTATTTT.

This chain connects TRBV5-4 to TRBJ2-3; D is possibly TRBD1 (6 bases). Trimming left V 4 bases short and J 2 bases short, with 17 bases between. Per germline, CDR1 SGHNT and CDR2 YYREEE (reference sequence). This CDR3 region has 16 residues. CDR3 nucleotides: TGTGCCAGCAGCCCAGAAGGGGCAGGGGACACAGATACGCAGTATTTT. This sequence encodes CASSPEGAGDTDTQYF.

V usage is TRBV7-9 and J usage is TRBJ2-1; 9 nucleotides align to TRBD2. The V and J ends lost 5 bases and 6 bases, in that order; junction bases with no gene match: 11. This CDR3 spans 16 amino acids. Germline V gene sequence: CDR1 SEHNR, CDR2 FQNEAQ (reference sequence). The CDR3 region has the DNA TGTGCCAGCAGCGGGGTAGCGGGAGCGACGCTCAATGAGCAGTTCTTC. This sequence encodes CASSGVAGATLNEQFF.

The chain combines TRBV27 with TRBJ2-7; D is undetermined. With 11 bases removed from V and 4 bases from J, the gap between germline ends came to 18 bases. Germline CDR1 MNHEY, CDR2 SMNVEV (reference sequence). The CDR3 consists of 13 residues. CDR3: CAAAQSAFYEQYF. As DNA, the CDR3 is TGTGCCGCAGCCCAGTCAGCGTTTTACGAGCAGTACTTC.

V usage is TRBV10-1 and J usage is TRBJ2-1; TRBD1 aligns across 7 bases. V was pared by 3 bases and J by 3 bases, with 2 bases of the junction left unmatched. There are 14 residues in the CDR3. Germline V lookup: CDR1 WNHNN, CDR2 SYGVQD (reference sequence). CDR3 sequence reads: CASSEQGIYNEQFF. Written as DNA, the CDR3 is TGCGCCAGCAGTGAACAGGGGATCTACAATGAGCAGTTCTTC.

CDR3 amino acids: CASNTGNEQFF. Written as DNA, the CDR3 is TGTGCCAGCAACACAGGAAATGAGCAGTTCTTC. V is TRBV5-6 and J is TRBJ2-1; D is possibly TRBD1 (5 bases). Trimming shortened V by 6 bases and J by 7 bases, and 8 bases separated the two germline ends. CDR3 length equals 11 residues. The germline gives CDR1 SGHDT, CDR2 YYEEEE.

V gene TRBV6-6 combines with J gene TRBJ2-3, with D perhaps matching TRBD1 (6 bases). Germline CDR1 is MNHNY and CDR2 is SVGAGI (reference sequence). The CDR3 spans 14 residues. Trimming pared 7 bases from V and 2 bases from J, leaving 13 bases between. This CDR3 is CASTVDSPTDTQYF. The CDR3 bases are TGTGCCAGCACCGTGGACAGTCCCACAGATACGCAGTATTTT.

J is TRBJ2-7 and V is TRBV7-9; D remains ambiguous. Germline V gene sequence: CDR1 SEHNR, CDR2 FQNEAQ (reference sequence). The germline V and J ends were trimmed by 2 bases and 6 bases, with 5 bases remaining between them. The CDR3 totals 11 residues. Here the CDR3 DNA reads TGTGCCAGCAGCTTATTGGCCGAGCAGTACTTC. Its protein is CASSLLAEQYF.

The genes are TRBV7-8 and TRBJ1-5; D is ambiguous. V was trimmed by 3 bases and J by 4 bases, leaving 13 bases between them. Germline V gene lookup returns CDR1 SGHVS and CDR2 FQNEAQ. CDR3 length equals 15 residues. For the CDR3, the DNA is TGTGCCAGCAGCTTGCGGCAAGGGCTAAATCAGCCCCAGCATTTT. This translates into CASSLRQGLNQPQHF.

The chain has TRBV18 and TRBJ2-1, with no clear D. Trimming shortened V by 5 bases and J by 2 bases, and 16 bases separated the two germline ends. Germline-derived CDR1 and CDR2 are KGHSH and LQKENI. The CDR3 has 16 amino acids. CDR3 region: CASSEHVAFPYNEQFF. The CDR3 DNA follows: TGTGCCAGCTCAGAACATGTGGCCTTTCCCTACAATGAGCAGTTCTTC.

The chain employs TRBV5-6 and TRBJ1-2, with 11 nucleotides matching TRBD1. The CDR3 covers 18 residues. V gave up 3 bases and J gave up 2 bases; unmatched junction bases: 12. Germline V gene lookup returns CDR1 SGHDT and CDR2 YYEEEE. Here the CDR3 DNA reads TGTGCCAGCAGCTCATACCCCGGACAGGGGGCGTCCAACTATGGCTACACCTTC. It specifies CASSSYPGQGASNYGYTF.

The chain joins TRBV15 to TRBJ2-1; perhaps TRBD1 as D (5 bases). Germline loops: CDR1 LNHNV, CDR2 YYDKDF (reference sequence). V was shortened by 0 bases and J by 3 bases, with 6 bases between the two germline ends. CDR3 length: 14 residues. The CDR3 bases are TGTGCCACCAGCAGAGAAAGGGGCTACAATGAGCAGTTCTTC. Its protein product is CATSRERGYNEQFF.

The rearrangement joins TRBV7-6 to TRBJ2-1; either TRBD1 or TRBD2 may supply D (5 bases each). The CDR3 has 13 residues. The V gene's germline CDR1 is SGHVS and CDR2 FNYEAQ. The V end was cut by 0 bases, the J end by 10 bases, with 10 bases between. Here the CDR3 reads CASSLAWGNEQFF. As DNA, the CDR3 is TGTGCCAGCAGCTTAGCGTGGGGGAACGAGCAGTTCTTC.

The V gene is TRBV7-3, the J gene TRBJ2-1, with D hard to call. From germline, CDR1 is SGHTA and CDR2 FQGTGA. V was trimmed by 5 bases and J by 7 bases, leaving 6 bases between them. This CDR3 has 11 amino acids. The CDR3 coding sequence is TGTGCCAGCAGCCCAAGGAATGAGCAGTTCTTC. It is translated as CASSPRNEQFF.

The genes are TRBV7-9 and TRBJ1-5, with D hard to call. V dropped 4 bases and J dropped 2 bases, with 9 bases sitting between them. The CDR3 is 14 amino acids. Germline V gene sequence: CDR1 SEHNR, CDR2 FQNEAQ (reference sequence). CDR3 in amino acids: CASSSGLGNQPQHF. CDR3 bases: TGTGCCAGCAGCTCTGGTTTGGGCAATCAGCCCCAGCATTTT.